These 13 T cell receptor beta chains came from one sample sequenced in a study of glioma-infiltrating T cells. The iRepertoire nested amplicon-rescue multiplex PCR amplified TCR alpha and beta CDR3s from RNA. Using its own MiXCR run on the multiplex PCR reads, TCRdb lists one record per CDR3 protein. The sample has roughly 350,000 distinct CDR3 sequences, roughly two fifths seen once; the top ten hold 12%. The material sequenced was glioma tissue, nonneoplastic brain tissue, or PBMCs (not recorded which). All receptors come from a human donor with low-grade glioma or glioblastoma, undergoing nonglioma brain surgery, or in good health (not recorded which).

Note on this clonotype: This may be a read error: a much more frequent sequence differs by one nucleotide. CDR3 loop: CASSYQAPYSSQPQHF. In DNA form, the CDR3 reads TGTGCCAGCAGTTACCAGGCCCCGTATAGCAGTCAGCCCCAGCATTTT. V and J are TRBV6-5 and TRBJ1-5; D is undetermined. CDR3 length: 16 residues. CDR1 and CDR2 (germline): MNHEY, SVGAGI.

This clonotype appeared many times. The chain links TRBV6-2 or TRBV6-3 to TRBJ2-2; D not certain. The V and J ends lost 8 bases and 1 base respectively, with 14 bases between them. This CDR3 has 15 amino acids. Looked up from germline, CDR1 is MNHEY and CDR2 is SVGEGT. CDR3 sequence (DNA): TGTGCCAGCGAACTGGAGACCCGGAACACCGGGGAGCTGTTTTTT. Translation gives CASELETRNTGELFF.

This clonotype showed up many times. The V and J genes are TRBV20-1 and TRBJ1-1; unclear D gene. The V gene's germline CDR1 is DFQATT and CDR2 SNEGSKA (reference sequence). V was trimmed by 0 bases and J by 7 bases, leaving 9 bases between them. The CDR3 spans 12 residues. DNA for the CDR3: TGCAGTGCTAGAGATGTGGGTATTGAAGCTTTCTTT. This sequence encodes CSARDVGIEAFF.

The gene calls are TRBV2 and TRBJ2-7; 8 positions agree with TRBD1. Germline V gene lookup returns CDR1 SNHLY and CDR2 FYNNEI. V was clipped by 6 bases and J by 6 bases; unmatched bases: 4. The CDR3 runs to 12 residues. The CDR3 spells CASSRGRGEQYF. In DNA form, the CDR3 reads TGTGCCAGCAGCAGGGGGCGCGGCGAGCAGTACTTC.

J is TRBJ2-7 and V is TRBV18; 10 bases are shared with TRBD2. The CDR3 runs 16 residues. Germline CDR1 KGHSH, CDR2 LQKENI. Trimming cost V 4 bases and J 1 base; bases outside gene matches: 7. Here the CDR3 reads CASSQLPSGRSYEQYF. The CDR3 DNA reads TGTGCCAGCTCACAACTTCCTAGCGGGAGATCCTACGAGCAGTACTTC.

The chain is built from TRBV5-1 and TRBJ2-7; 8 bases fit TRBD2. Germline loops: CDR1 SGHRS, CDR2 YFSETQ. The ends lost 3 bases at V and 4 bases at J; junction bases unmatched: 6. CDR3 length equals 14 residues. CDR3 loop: CASSSLAGKYEQYF. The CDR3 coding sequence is TGCGCCAGCAGCTCCTTAGCGGGAAAGTACGAGCAGTACTTC.

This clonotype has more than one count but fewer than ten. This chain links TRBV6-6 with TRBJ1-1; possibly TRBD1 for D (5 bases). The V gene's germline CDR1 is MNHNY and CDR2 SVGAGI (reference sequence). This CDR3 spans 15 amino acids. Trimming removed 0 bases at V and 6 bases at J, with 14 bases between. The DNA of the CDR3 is TGTGCCAGCAGTTACTCGATCCTTAGGGACGCTGAAGCTTTCTTT. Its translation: CASSYSILRDAEAFF.

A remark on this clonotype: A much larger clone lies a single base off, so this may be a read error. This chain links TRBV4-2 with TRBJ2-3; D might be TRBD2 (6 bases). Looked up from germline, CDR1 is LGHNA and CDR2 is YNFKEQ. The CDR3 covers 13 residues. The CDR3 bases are TGTGCCAGCAGCCAGGAGGGTACAGATACGCGGTATTTT. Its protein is CASSQEGTDTRYF.

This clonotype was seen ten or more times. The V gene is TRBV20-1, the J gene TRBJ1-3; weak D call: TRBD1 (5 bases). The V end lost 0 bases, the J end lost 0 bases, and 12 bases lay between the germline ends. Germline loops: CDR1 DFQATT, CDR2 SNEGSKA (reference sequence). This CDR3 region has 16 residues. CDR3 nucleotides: TGCAGTGCTAGAGATATCTTCGGGGGCTCTGGAAACACCATATATTTT. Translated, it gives CSARDIFGGSGNTIYF.

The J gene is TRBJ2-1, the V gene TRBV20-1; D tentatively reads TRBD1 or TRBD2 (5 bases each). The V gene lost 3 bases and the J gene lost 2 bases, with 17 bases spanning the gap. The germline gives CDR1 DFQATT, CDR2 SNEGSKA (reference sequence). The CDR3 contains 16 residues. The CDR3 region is CSASGTDRDPYNEQFF. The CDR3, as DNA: TGCAGTGCTAGCGGGACGGACCGGGACCCCTACAATGAGCAGTTCTTC.

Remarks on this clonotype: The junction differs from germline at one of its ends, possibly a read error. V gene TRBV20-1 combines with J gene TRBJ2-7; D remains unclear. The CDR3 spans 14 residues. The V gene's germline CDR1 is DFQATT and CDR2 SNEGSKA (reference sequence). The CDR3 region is CSARHPPEDLEQYF. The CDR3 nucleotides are TGCAGCGCTAGACATCCCCCTGAGGACCTCGAGCAGTACTTC.

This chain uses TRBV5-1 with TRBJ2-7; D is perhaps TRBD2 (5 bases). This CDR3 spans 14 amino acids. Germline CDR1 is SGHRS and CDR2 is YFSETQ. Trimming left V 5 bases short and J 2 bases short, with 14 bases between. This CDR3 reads CASRPAGLPYEQYF. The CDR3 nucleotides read TGCGCCAGCAGGCCGGCGGGTCTCCCCTACGAGCAGTACTTC.

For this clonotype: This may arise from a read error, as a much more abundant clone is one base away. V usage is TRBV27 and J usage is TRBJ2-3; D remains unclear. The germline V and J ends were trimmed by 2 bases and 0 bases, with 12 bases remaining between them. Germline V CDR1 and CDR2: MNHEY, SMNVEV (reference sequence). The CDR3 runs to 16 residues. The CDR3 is CASSLVSLASTDTQYF. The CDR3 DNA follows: TGTGCCAGCAGTTTAGTAAGCCTTGCTAGCACAGATACGCAGTATTTT.